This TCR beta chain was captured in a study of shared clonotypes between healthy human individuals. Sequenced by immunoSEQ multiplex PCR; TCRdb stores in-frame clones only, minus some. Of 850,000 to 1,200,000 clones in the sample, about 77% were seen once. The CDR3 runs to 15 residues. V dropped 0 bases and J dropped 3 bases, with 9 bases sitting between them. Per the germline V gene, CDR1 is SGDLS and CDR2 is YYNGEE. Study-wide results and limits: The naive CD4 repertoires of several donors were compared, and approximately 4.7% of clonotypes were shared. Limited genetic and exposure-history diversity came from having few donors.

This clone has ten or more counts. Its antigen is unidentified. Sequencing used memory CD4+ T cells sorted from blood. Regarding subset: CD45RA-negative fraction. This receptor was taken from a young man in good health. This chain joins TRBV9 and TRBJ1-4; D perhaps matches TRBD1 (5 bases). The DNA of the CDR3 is TGTGCCAGCAGCGTAGGGGCAGGGCCTAATGAAAAACTGTTTTTT. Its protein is CASSVGAGPNEKLFF.